This TCR beta chain came from a study of regulatory T cells in long-lasting Graves disease. For TCR beta, libraries came from iRepertoire HTBI primers and Arm-PCR of CDR3 regions. Each CDR3 protein gets one entry after TCRdb re-called the multiplex PCR reads with MiXCR. The top ten clones hold about 6.6% of a sample with over 450,000 distinct CDR3 sequences, roughly 21% of them seen once. Comments on this clonotype: No antigen is known for it.

General study findings and limits: Patients with persistent disease showed a bias toward TRBV28, TRBJ1-2 and TRBJ2-5. Patients with persistent disease shared 2,500 or so public clonotypes, outpacing the 900 to 1,000 shared by new patients. Accuracy may have been reduced by the small sample size.

Germline values: CDR1 SQVTM, CDR2 ANQGSEA. V gave up 1 base and J gave up 8 bases, with 17 bases separating them. This CDR3 region has 14 residues. This sample's time point: persistent/refractory GD, antithyroid drugs over 5 years with positive TRAb. Generation of the TCR library employed RNA extracted from PBMCs. The patients included were those that came from an endocrinology department in Xi'an, China. This clonotype was sampled from a female donor with Graves disease. The material was peripheral blood mononuclear cells (PBMCs), obtained when the disease was refractory, from a patient treated with antithyroid drugs. The V and J genes are TRBV29-1 and TRBJ1-1; tentative D call: TRBD1 (5 bases). The CDR3 region is CSVEGGQGIREAFF. The CDR3 nucleotides are TGCAGCGTTGAAGGGGGCCAGGGAATAAGAGAAGCTTTCTTT.